This note documents a single TCR beta chain sequence. Its antigen is not known. Germline loops: CDR1 SGHVS, CDR2 FQNEAQ. The CDR3 extends over 13 amino acids. The trim removed 5 bases at V and 10 bases at J, leaving 5 bases unmatched. The data are from a study of T cell repertoires in cytomegalovirus infection. Study summary: Well-studied HLA-B-restricted CMV epitopes were used in the study alongside recently identified HLA-C-restricted ones.

Broader study findings: Public TCR beta family frequency separated CMV-and-HLA carriers, including in an independent cohort. Dominant in the ex vivo response were TCR beta clonotypes restricted by HLA-C and specific for CMV.

TCRdb passed the reads through MiXCR, listing each CDR3 protein once. This sample has 75,000 to 95,000 distinct CDR3 sequences, with around half found just once. The source was CD8+ T cells from cultured PBMCs, collected from culture after CMV antigen stimulation. The V and J genes are TRBV7-8 and TRBJ2-1; 10 bases map to TRBD2. The TCR comes from a human donor in good health (CMV status not recorded). Some clones in this sample may be carry-over from other donors' samples. CDR3 bases: TGTGCCAGCAGCACGGGACTAGCGAACGAGCAGTTCTTC. This gives the protein CASSTGLANEQFF. Full variable domain (outside the CDR3, taken from reference TRBV7-8 and TRBJ2-1): GAGVSQSPRYKVAKRGQDVALRCDPISGHVSLFWYQQALGQGPEFLTYFQNEAQLDKSGLPSDRFFAERPEGSVSTLKIQRTQQEDSAVYLCASSTGLANEQFFGPGTRLTVL.